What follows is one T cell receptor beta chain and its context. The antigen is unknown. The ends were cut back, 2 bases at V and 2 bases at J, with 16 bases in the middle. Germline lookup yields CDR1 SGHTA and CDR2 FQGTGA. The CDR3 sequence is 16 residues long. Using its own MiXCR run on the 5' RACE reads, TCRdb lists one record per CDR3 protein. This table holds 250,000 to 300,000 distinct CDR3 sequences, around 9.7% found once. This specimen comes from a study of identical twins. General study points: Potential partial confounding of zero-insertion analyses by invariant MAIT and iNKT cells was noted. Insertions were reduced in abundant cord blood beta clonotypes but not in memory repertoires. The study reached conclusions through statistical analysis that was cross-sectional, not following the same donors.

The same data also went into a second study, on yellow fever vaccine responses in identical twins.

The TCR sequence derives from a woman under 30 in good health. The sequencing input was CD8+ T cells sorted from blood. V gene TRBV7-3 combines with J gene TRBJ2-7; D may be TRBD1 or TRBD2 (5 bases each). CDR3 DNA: TGTGCCAGCAGCTTAGGTCCCTCGGGGCTAGCCTACGAGCAGTACTTC. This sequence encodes CASSLGPSGLAYEQYF.